This TCR beta chain was sequenced in a study of CD8+ T cells in alopecia areata. Extraction and reverse transcription of RNA yielded cDNA as the sequencing template. Assay: immunoSEQ multiplex PCR; the TCRdb copy retains only in-frame clones and omits some. Of approximately 150,000 clones listed, approximately 60% were seen once; the top ten hold 4.8%. With respect to this clone: The same CDR3 is also encoded by other DNA sequences in this sample.

V was clipped by 0 bases and J by 7 bases; unmatched bases: 8. This CDR3 spans 15 amino acids. CDR1 and CDR2 from the germline V gene are LNHNV and YYDKDF (reference sequence). The receptor was derived from a human donor in good health. The rearrangement joins TRBV15 to TRBJ2-7; 8 bases are a match to TRBD2. The sample comprised CD4+ T cells sorted from blood. The CDR3 loop reads CATSRDSAGVGEQYF. The CDR3 region has the DNA TGTGCCACCAGCAGAGATTCAGCGGGAGTGGGTGAGCAGTACTTC.